This is a list of T cell receptor beta chains from one sample in a study of beta chain features in type 1 diabetes. The data were produced by immunoSEQ multiplex PCR, yet TCRdb's version contains in-frame clones alone and is incomplete. This sample has around 260,000 clones; about 24% occur once, and the top ten carry roughly 0.011%. Sequenced material: naive CD4+ T cells from blood. These receptors were obtained from a woman aged 30 to 39 with type 1 diabetes. Each CDR3 is given without its conserved first and last residue.

J gene: TRBJ2-2; V gene: TRBV5-1; CDR3 protein: ASSLVPGLPGELF
J gene: TRBJ1-1; V gene: TRBV7-3; CDR3 protein: ASSPQVGNTEAF
J gene: TRBJ2-7; V gene: TRBV5-6; CDR3 protein: ASSAPGLISYEQY
J gene: TRBJ1-1; V gene: TRBV7-9; CDR3 protein: ASERWGGTEAF
J gene: TRBJ2-7; V gene: TRBV10-1; CDR3 protein: ASSESVGGLYEQY
J gene: TRBJ2-3; V gene: TRBV21-1; CDR3 protein: ASSATSGASTDTQY
J gene: TRBJ1-5; V gene: TRBV30; CDR3 protein: AWSEGAGANQPQH
J gene: TRBJ1-1; V gene: TRBV2; CDR3 protein: ASSTRGRGTEAF
J gene: TRBJ1-1; V gene: TRBV29-1; CDR3 protein: SVESSGWTEAF
J gene: TRBJ1-5; V gene: TRBV10-3; CDR3 protein: AISRQGPGGNQPQH
J gene: TRBJ2-1; V gene: TRBV4-2; CDR3 protein: ASSQGGPSNEQF
J gene: TRBJ2-7; V gene: TRBV5-1; CDR3 protein: ASSWTSGGAYEQY
J gene: TRBJ2-3; V gene: TRBV29-1; CDR3 protein: SVDGRGTDTQY
J gene: TRBJ2-3; V gene: TRBV30; CDR3 protein: AWSFAGAGTDTQY
J gene: TRBJ2-1; V gene: TRBV9; CDR3 protein: ASSVRGYEQF
J gene: TRBJ2-1; V gene: TRBV9; CDR3 protein: ASSEGVRRV
J gene: TRBJ1-1; V gene: TRBV28; CDR3 protein: ASNLSGTEAF
J gene: TRBJ2-3; V gene: TRBV4-1; CDR3 protein: ASSRGDRGSTDTQY
J gene: TRBJ2-5; V gene: TRBV5-4; CDR3 protein: ASSANRGSETQY
J gene: TRBJ2-6; V gene: TRBV25-1; CDR3 protein: ASSELSGANVLT
J gene: TRBJ2-5; V gene: TRBV29-1; CDR3 protein: SVAGTSGKETQY
J gene: TRBJ2-1; V gene: TRBV29-1; CDR3 protein: SVSGTSGFPLGYEQF
J gene: TRBJ1-2; V gene: TRBV5-4; CDR3 protein: ASSKAQGERGYT
J gene: TRBJ2-1; V gene: TRBV19; CDR3 protein: ASSDRGPYNEQF
J gene: TRBJ2-7; V gene: TRBV9; CDR3 protein: ASSVVPGQGIEQY
J gene: TRBJ2-1; V gene: TRBV5-1; CDR3 protein: ASSLGDTVLSSYNEQF
J gene: TRBJ2-1; V gene: TRBV6-1; CDR3 protein: ASSETGTRIHNEQF
J gene: TRBJ1-2; V gene: TRBV5-1; CDR3 protein: ASSWANRDGYT
J gene: TRBJ2-1; V gene: TRBV29-1; CDR3 protein: SVIGSPDNEQF
J gene: TRBJ2-5; V gene: TRBV5-4; CDR3 protein: ASSPGTSGGSRETQY
J gene: TRBJ2-3; V gene: TRBV27; CDR3 protein: ASRSITRAPTDTQY
J gene: TRBJ2-7; V gene: TRBV21-1; CDR3 protein: ASSKRRGTNEQY
J gene: TRBJ2-1; V gene: TRBV30; CDR3 protein: AWSRLLWAANEQF
J gene: TRBJ2-2; V gene: TRBV7-2; CDR3 protein: ASSLAPGRAGELF
J gene: TRBJ2-2; V gene: TRBV9; CDR3 protein: ASSVSGSNTGELF
J gene: TRBJ2-1; V gene: TRBV5-4; CDR3 protein: ASSLASGTHNEQF
J gene: TRBJ1-1; V gene: TRBV7-9; CDR3 protein: ASAKTRDTEAF
J gene: TRBJ2-7; V gene: TRBV27; CDR3 protein: AVGQLSYEQY
J gene: TRBJ2-6; V gene: TRBV29-1; CDR3 protein: SVSGRRFGANVLT
J gene: TRBJ2-3; V gene: TRBV7-9; CDR3 protein: ASSLVLPSGNTQY
J gene: TRBJ2-1; V gene: TRBV15; CDR3 protein: ATQPGLDYNEQF
J gene: TRBJ1-2; V gene: TRBV2; CDR3 protein: ASRPEPNYGYT
J gene: TRBJ2-6; V gene: TRBV2; CDR3 protein: ASGGFSSGANVLT
J gene: TRBJ2-7; V gene: TRBV28; CDR3 protein: ASIKGGETYEQY
J gene: TRBJ2-1; V gene: TRBV9; CDR3 protein: ASSGTSGSSYNEQF
J gene: TRBJ1-5; V gene: TRBV18; CDR3 protein: ASSALGQSNQPQH
J gene: TRBJ2-1; V gene: TRBV2; CDR3 protein: ASSVAGPAEQF
J gene: TRBJ1-5; V gene: TRBV27; CDR3 protein: ASRGTGGRNQPQH
J gene: TRBJ2-3; V gene: TRBV6-5; CDR3 protein: ASMLAAFTDTQY
J gene: TRBJ1-5; V gene: TRBV28; CDR3 protein: ASSTGQAFAQPQH
J gene: TRBJ2-7; V gene: TRBV5-6; CDR3 protein: ASSMDLALEQY
J gene: TRBJ1-2; V gene: TRBV29-1; CDR3 protein: SVTARSNYGYT
J gene: TRBJ1-2; V gene: TRBV7-9; CDR3 protein: ASSLGSGQDFGYT
J gene: TRBJ2-7; V gene: TRBV15; CDR3 protein: ATSRDSYEQY
J gene: TRBJ1-2; V gene: TRBV27; CDR3 protein: ASSARESNGYT
J gene: TRBJ2-5; V gene: TRBV7-8; CDR3 protein: ASSLVAVAGVGETQY
J gene: TRBJ2-1; V gene: TRBV7-2; CDR3 protein: ASARGLSSSGEQF
J gene: TRBJ1-1; V gene: TRBV7-8; CDR3 protein: ASSPRTANTEAF
J gene: TRBJ2-7; V gene: TRBV18; CDR3 protein: ASSRDSRIEQY
J gene: TRBJ2-2; V gene: TRBV4-1; CDR3 protein: ASSQVGTRGPGELF